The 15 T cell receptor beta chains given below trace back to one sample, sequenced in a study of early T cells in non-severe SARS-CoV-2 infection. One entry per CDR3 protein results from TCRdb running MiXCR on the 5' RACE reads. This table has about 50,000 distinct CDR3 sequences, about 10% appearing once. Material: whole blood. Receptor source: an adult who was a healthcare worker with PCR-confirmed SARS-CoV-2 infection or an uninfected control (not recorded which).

CDR3 sequence: CASSLAFGASATEAFF. The DNA of the CDR3 is TGCGCCAGCAGCTTGGCCTTTGGGGCTTCGGCCACTGAAGCTTTCTTT. The gene calls are TRBV5-1 and TRBJ1-1; TRBD1 might be the D (5 bases). Germline V gene data show CDR1 as SGHRS and CDR2 as YFSETQ. V dropped 0 bases and J dropped 4 bases, with 16 bases sitting between them. The CDR3 runs 16 residues.

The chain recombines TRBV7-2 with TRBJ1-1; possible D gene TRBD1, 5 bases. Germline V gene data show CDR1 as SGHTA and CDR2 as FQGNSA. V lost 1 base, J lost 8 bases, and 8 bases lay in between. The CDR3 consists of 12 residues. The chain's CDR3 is CASSLDRTEAFF. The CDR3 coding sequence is TGTGCCAGCAGCTTAGACAGGACAGAAGCTTTCTTT.

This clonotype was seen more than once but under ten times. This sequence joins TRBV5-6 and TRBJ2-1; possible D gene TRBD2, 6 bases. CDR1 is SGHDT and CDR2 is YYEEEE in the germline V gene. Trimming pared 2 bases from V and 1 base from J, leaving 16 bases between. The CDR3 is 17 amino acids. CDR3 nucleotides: TGTGCCAGCAGCTTCCGGCGGGACTCCTTATCCTACAATGAGCAGTTCTTC. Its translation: CASSFRRDSLSYNEQFF. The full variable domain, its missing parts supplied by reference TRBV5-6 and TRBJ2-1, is DAGVTQSPTHLIKTRGQQVTLRCSPKSGHDTVSWYQQALGQGPQFIFQYYEEEERQRGNFPDRFSGHQFPNYSSELNVNALLLGDSALYLCASSFRRDSLSYNEQFFGPGTRLTVL.

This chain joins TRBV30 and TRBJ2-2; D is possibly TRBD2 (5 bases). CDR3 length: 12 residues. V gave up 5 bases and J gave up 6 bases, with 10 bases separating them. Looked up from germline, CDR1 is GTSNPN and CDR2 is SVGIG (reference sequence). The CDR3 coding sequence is TGTGCCTGGGGCAGACTACCCGGGGAGCTGTTTTTT. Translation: CAWGRLPGELFF.

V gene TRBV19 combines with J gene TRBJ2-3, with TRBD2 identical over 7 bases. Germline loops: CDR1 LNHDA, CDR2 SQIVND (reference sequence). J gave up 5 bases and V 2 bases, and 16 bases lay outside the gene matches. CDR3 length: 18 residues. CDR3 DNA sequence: TGTGCCAGTAGTATAAGGTCGGGAGGACTCGCCGCCCTAGATACGCAGTATTTT. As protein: CASSIRSGGLAALDTQYF.

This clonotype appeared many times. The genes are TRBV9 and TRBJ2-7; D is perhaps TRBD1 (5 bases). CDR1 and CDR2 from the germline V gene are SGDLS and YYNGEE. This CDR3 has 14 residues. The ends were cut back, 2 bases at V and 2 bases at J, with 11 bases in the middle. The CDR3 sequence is CASSVDPGTYEQYF. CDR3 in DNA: TGTGCCAGCAGCGTGGACCCAGGGACCTACGAGCAGTACTTC.

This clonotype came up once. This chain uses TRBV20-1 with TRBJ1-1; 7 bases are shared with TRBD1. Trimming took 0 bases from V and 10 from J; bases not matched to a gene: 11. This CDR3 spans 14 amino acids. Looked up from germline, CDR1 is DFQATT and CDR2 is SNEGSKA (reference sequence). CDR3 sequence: CSARDLEGAIGAFF. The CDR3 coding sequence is TGCAGTGCTAGAGACTTGGAGGGGGCGATAGGAGCTTTCTTT.

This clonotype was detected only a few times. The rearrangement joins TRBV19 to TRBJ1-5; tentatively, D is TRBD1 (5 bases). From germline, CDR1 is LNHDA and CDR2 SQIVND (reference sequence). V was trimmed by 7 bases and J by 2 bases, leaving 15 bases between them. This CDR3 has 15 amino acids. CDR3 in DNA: TGTGCCAGTATCGACACACCGGGGCGCAATCAGCCCCAGCATTTT. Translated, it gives CASIDTPGRNQPQHF.

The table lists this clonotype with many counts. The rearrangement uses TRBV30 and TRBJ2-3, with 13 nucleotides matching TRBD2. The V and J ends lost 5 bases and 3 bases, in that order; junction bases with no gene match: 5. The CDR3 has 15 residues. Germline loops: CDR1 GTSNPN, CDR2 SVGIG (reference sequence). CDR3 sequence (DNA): TGTGCCTGGGGACTAGCGGGAGATAGTACAGATACGCAGTATTTT. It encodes CAWGLAGDSTDTQYF.

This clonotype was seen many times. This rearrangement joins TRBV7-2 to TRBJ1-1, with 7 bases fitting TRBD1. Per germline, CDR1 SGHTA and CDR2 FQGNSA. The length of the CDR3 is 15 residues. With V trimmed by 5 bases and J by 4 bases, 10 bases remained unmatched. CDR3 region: CASSLQTGRVTEAFF. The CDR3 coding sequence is TGTGCCAGCAGCCTCCAGACAGGGAGGGTCACTGAAGCTTTCTTT. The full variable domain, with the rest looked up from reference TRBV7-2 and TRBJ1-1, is GAGVSQSPSNKVTEKGKDVELRCDPISGHTALYWYRQSLGQGLEFLIYFQGNSAPDKSGLPSDRFSAERTGGSVSTLTIQRTQQEDSAVYLCASSLQTGRVTEAFFGQGTRLTVV.

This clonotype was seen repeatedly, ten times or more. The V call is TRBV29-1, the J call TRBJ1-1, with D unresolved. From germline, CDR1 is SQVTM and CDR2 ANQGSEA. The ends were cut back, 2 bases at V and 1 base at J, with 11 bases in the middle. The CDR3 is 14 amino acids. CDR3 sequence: CSVETAVGNTEAFF. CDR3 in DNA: TGCAGCGTTGAAACGGCAGTGGGGAACACTGAAGCTTTCTTT.

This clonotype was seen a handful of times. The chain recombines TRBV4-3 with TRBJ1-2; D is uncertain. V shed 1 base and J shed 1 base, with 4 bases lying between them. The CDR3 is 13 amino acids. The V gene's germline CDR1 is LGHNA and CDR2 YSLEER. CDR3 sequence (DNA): TGCGCCAGCAGCCAAGCAAATAACTATGGCTACACCTTC. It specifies CASSQANNYGYTF.

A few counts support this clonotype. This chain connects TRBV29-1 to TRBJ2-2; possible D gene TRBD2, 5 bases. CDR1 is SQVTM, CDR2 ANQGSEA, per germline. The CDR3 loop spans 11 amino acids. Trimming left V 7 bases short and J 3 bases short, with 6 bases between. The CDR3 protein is CSGGHTGELFF. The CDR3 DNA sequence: TGCAGCGGAGGGCACACCGGGGAGCTGTTTTTT.

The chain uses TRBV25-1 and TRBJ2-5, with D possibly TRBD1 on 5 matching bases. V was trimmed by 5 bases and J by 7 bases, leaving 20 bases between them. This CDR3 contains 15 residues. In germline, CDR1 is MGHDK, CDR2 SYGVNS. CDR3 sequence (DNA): TGTGCCAGCAGTAATATAGGGGTCAGGGCAGGGACCCAGTACTTC. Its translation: CASSNIGVRAGTQYF.

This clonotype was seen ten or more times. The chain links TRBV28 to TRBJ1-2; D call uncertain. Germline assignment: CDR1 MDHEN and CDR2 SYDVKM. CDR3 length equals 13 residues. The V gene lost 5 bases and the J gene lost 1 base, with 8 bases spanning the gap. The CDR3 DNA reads TGTGCCAGCAGTCCCTCGGTTAACTATGGCTACACCTTC. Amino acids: CASSPSVNYGYTF.